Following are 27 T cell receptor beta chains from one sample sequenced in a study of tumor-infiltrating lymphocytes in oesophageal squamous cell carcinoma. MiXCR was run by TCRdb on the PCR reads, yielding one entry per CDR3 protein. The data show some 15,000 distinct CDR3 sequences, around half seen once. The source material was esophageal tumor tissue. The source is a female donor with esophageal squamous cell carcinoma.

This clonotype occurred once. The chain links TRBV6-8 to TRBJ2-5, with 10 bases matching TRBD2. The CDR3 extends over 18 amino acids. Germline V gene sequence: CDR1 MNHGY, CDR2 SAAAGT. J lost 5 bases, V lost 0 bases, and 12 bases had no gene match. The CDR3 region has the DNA TGTGCCAGCAGTTACTCGCAGTACCTAGCGGGGGCTGGGGAGACCCAGTACTTC. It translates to CASSYSQYLAGAGETQYF.

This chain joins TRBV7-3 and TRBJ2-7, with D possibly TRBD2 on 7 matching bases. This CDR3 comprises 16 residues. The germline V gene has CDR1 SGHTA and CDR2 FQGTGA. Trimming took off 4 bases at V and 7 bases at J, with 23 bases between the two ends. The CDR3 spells CASSYARGAGRNEQYF. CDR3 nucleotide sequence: TGTGCCAGCAGCTACGCCCGGGGGGCGGGTAGGAATGAGCAGTACTTC.

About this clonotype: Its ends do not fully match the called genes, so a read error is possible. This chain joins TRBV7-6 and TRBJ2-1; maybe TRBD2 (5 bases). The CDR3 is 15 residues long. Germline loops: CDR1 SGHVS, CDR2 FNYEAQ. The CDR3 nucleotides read TGTGCTAGCAGCTTAAGCCCCACGAGGGCCAATGAGCAGTTCTTC. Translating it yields CASSLSPTRANEQFF.

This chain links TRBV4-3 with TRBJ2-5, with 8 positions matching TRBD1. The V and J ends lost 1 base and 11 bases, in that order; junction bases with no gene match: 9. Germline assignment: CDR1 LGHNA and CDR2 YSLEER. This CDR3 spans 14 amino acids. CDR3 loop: CASSQGTGYNEQYF. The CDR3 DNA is TGCGCCAGCAGCCAAGGGACAGGGTACAATGAGCAGTACTTC.

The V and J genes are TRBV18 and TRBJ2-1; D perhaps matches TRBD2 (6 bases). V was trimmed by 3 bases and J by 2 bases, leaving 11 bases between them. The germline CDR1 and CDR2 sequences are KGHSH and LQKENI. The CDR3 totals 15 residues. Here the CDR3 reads CASSPEGRAYNEQFF. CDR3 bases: TGTGCCAGCTCACCGGAGGGCCGGGCCTACAATGAGCAGTTCTTC. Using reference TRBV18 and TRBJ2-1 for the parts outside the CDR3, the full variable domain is NAGVMQNPRHLVRRRGQEARLRCSPMKGHSHVYWYRQLPEEGLKFMVYLQKENIIDESGMPKERFSAEFPKEGPSILRIQQVVRGDSAAYFCASSPEGRAYNEQFFGPGTRLTVL.

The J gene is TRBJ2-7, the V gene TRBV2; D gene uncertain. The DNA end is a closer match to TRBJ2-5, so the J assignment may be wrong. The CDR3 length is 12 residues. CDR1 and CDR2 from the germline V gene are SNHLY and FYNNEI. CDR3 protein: CASRALGETQYF. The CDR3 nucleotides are TGTGCCAGCAGGGCACTTGGAGAGACCCAGTACTTC.

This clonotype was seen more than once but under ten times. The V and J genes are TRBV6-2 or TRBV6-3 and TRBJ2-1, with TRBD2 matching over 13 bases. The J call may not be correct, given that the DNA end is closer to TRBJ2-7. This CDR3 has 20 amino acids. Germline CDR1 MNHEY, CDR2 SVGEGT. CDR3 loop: CASSYLGTSGIVRSYNEQYF. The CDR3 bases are TGTGCCAGCAGTTACCTTGGGACTAGCGGGATAGTTCGCTCCTACAATGAGCAGTACTTC.

The CDR3 reads CASSLFLQETQYF. The CDR3 nucleotides read TGTGCCAGCAGCTTATTCCTCCAAGAGACCCAGTACTTC. The chain links TRBV7-6 to TRBJ2-1; no reliable D call. The J call may be incorrect, as the DNA end agrees better with TRBJ2-5. The CDR3 consists of 13 residues. Germline V lookup: CDR1 SGHVS, CDR2 FNYEAQ.

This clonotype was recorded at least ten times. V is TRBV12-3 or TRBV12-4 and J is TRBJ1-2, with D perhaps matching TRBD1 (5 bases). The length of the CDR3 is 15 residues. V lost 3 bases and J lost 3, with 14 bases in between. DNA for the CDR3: TGTGCCAGCAGTTTGAAGGGACGGGGCGACTATGGCTACACCTTC. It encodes CASSLKGRGDYGYTF.

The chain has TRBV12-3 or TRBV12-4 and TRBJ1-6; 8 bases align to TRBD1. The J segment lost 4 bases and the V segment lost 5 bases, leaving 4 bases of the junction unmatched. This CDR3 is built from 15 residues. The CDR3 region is CASSPGDRYNSPLHF. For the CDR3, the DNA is TGTGCCAGCAGTCCCGGGGACAGGTATAATTCACCCCTCCACTTT.

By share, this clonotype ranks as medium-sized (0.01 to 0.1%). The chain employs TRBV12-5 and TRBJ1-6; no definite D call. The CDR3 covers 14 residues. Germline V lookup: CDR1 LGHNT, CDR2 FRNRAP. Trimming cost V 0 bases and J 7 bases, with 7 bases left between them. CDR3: CASGLVQENSPLHF. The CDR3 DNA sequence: TGTGCTAGTGGTTTGGTCCAGGAAAATTCACCCCTCCACTTT.

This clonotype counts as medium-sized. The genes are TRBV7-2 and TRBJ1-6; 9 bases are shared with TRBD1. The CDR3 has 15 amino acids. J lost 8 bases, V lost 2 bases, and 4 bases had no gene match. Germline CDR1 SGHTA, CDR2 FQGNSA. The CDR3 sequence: CASSLRGQGYSPLHF. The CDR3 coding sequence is TGTGCCAGCAGCTTACGGGGACAGGGTTATTCACCCCTCCACTTT. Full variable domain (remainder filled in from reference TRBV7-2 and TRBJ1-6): GAGVSQSPSNKVTEKGKDVELRCDPISGHTALYWYRQSLGQGLEFLIYFQGNSAPDKSGLPSDRFSAERTGGSVSTLTIQRTQQEDSAVYLCASSLRGQGYSPLHFGNGTRLTVT.

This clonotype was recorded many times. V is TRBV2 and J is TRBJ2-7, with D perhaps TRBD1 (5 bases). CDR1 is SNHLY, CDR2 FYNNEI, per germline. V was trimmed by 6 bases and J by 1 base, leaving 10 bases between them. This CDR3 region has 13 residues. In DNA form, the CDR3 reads TGTGCCAGCAGGGACATACCGTCCTACGAGCAGTACTTC. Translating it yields CASRDIPSYEQYF.

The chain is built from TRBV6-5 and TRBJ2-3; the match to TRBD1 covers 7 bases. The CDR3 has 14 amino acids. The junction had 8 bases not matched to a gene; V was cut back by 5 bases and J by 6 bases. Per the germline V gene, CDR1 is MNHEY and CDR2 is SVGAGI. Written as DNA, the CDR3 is TGTGCCAGCAGTGGGACAGCTTCGGGGGATACGCAGTATTTT. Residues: CASSGTASGDTQYF.

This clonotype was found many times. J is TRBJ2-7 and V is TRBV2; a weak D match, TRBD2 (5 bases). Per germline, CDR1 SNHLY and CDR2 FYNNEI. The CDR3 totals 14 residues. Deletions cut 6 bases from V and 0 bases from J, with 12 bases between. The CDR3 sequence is CASRSSGNSYEQYF. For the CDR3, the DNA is TGTGCCAGCAGATCGTCGGGAAACTCCTACGAGCAGTACTTC.

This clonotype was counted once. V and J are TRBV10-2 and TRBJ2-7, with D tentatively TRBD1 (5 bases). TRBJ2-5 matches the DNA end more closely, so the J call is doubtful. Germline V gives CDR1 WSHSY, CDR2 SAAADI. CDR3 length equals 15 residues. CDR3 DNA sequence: TGCGCCAGCAGTGAGACTCAGGGTCCACAAGAGACCCAGTACTTC. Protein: CASSETQGPQETQYF.

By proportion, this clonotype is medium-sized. DNA for the CDR3: TGTGCCAGCAGCCCTGAAGGGACAGGGTCCGACGCTTTCTTT. This encodes CASSPEGTGSDAFF. The chain links TRBV11-1 to TRBJ1-1, with 9 positions matching TRBD1. With V trimmed by 5 bases and J by 11 bases, 12 bases remained unmatched. This CDR3 region has 14 residues. Germline loops: CDR1 SGHAT, CDR2 FQDESV (reference sequence).

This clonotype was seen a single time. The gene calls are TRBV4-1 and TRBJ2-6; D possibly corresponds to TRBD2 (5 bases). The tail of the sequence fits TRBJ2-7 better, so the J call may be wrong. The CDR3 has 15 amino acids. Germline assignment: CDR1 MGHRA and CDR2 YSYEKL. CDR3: CASSRARGSGTEQYF. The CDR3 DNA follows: TGCGCCAGCAGCCGCGCGCGTGGCAGCGGAACCGAACAGTACTTC.

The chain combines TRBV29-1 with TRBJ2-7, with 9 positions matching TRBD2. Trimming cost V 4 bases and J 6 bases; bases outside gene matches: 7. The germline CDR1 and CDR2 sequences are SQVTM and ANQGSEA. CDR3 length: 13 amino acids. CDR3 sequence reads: CSVVAAGGREQYF. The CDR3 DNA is TGCAGCGTTGTTGCAGCGGGAGGTCGCGAGCAGTACTTC.

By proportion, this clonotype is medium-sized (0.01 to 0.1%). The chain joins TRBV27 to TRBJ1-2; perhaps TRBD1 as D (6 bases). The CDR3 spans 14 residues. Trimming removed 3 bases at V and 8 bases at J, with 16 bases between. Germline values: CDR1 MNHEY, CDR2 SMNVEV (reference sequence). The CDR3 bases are TGTGCCAGCAGTTTTGGGGGGCGTGCCGAGGGCTACACCTTC. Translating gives CASSFGGRAEGYTF.

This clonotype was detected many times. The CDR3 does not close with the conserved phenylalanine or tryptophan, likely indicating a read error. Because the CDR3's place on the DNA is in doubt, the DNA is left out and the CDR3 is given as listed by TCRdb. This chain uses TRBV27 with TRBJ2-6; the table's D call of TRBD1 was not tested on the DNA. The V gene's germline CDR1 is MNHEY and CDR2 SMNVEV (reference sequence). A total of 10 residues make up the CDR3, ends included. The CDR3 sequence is CASSLEVSGQ.

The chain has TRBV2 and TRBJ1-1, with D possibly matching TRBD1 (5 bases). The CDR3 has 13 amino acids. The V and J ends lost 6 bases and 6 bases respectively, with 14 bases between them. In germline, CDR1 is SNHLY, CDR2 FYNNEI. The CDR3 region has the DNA TGTGCCAGCAGGGCGATACAGGCTGCTGAAGCTTTCTTT. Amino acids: CASRAIQAAEAFF. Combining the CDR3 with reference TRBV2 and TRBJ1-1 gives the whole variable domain EPEVTQTPSHQVTQMGQEVILRCVPISNHLYFYWYRQILGQKVEFLVSFYNNEISEKSEIFDDQFSVERPDGSNFTLKIRSTKLEDSAMYFCASRAIQAAEAFFGQGTRLTVV.

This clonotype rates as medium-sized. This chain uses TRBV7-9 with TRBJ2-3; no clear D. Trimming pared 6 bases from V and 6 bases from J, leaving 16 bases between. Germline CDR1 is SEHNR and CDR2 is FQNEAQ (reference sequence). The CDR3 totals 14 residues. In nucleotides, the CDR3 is TGTGCCAGCAGTAATTCTAATACTGGCGATACGCAGTATTTT. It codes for CASSNSNTGDTQYF.

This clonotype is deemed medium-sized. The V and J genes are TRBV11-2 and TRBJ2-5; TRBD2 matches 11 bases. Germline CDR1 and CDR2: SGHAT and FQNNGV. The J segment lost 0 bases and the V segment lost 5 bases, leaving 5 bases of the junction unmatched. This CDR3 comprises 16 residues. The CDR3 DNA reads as TGTGCCAGCAGCCAAGTAGCGGGGGGGGACCAAGAGACCCAGTACTTC. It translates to CASSQVAGGDQETQYF.

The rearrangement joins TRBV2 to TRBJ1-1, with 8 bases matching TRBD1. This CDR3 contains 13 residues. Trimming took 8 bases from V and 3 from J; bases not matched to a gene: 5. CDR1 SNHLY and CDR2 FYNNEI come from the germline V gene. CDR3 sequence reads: CASVDRVDTEAFF. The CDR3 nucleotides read TGTGCCAGCGTGGACAGGGTCGACACTGAAGCTTTCTTT.

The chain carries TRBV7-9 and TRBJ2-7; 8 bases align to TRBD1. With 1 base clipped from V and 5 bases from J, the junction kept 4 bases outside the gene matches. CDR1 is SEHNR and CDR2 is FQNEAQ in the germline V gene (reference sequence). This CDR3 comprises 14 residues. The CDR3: CASSLGTGYDEQYF. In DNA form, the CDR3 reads TGTGCCAGCAGCTTAGGGACAGGGTACGACGAGCAGTACTTC.

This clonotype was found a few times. The CDR3 region is CASSQNGRTDTQYF. The DNA for the CDR3 is TGTGCCAGCAGCCAAAACGGGAGAACAGATACGCAGTATTTT. This chain connects TRBV7-2 to TRBJ2-3; tentatively, D is TRBD2 (6 bases). V gave up 5 bases and J gave up 3 bases, with 12 bases separating them. The CDR3 length is 14 residues. The V gene's germline CDR1 is SGHTA and CDR2 FQGNSA.